What follows is one T cell receptor (beta chain) and its context. There is no known antigen for this receptor. Within one base of it there is no much larger clone, and no base qualities were kept. Healthy HIV-negative adults with no recently reported acute infections or vaccinations were included as donors. Every donor was a Caucasian adult residing in Nashville, Tennessee, USA. CD4+ T cells were enriched by magnetic negative selection, after which naive cells were positively selected on CD45RA and the negative fraction was taken as the memory subset. After blood collection by leukapheresis, PBMCs were isolated using Ficoll-Histopaque density gradient centrifugation and then cryopreserved in the vapor phase of liquid nitrogen. Analytical flow cytometry was used to check the purity and quantity of each magnetically sorted T cell population. Genomic DNA was isolated from each sorted fraction and quantified by UV absorbance on a Nanodrop 2000c.

These data originate in a study of shared clonotypes between healthy human individuals (dated by TCRdb to the early 2020s). Concerning the study at large: Three men and a couple of women, aged 18 to 49 years, made up the cohort. Per donor, three plates each were used for CD4 naive and CD4 memory, two for CD8 naive, and one for CD8 memory. To estimate repertoire size and how much clonotype sharing occurs between individuals, the study deeply sequenced the blood TCR repertoires of about five healthy adults. To increase sequencing depth and limit assay-specific biases, different laboratories used diverse techniques to prepare libraries and sequence TCR repertoires. Leukapheresis yielded between about 0.9 and 9 billion PBMCs per donor. Beyond this particular receptor, the publication reports: Based on pairwise subsampling, the degree of clonotype sharing among donors was expected to be affected by sequencing depth. Larger estimated clonotype richness was generally found for naive subsets than for memory subsets. When four donors were compared, the shared fraction of clonotypes was 5% to 6.5% for naive CD4, over 3% for naive CD8, roughly 2.3% for memory CD4, and around 0.4% for memory CD8. The small number of donors limited the genetic and exposure-history diversity represented. Rarefaction of sorted-subset datasets indicated incomplete sequencing despite the large sequencing depth. Only blood was sampled, and tissue TCR repertoires likely differ from those in blood. Compared with non-shared clonotypes, the clonotypes found in all four sorted-subset donors had higher generation probabilities.

The germline V gene specifies MDHEN as CDR1 and SYDVKM as CDR2. The CDR3 has 15 amino acids, counting the end cysteine and phenylalanine. Here the CDR3 DNA is all that survives: 45 bases in frame from base 1. TCR CDR3 regions were amplified from genomic DNA by multiplex PCR using the deep immunoSEQ assay. Genomic DNA extracted from each cell subset was distributed evenly over all wells of several immunoSEQ 96-well plates, and each plate served as one replicate. Each replicate PCR for sorted subsets received 200 ng genomic DNA, equal to roughly 33,000 T cell genomes. The purified libraries were quantified using a Qubit 3.0 fluorometer, sized with a Bioanalyzer 2100, and then quantified again using the KAPA Library Quantification kit. Each immunoSEQ 96-well plate was sequenced on its own single-read 150-cycle Illumina NextSeq 550 flow cell. From the authors' description of their analysis: Because the immunoSEQ output held only junctional sequences and lacked quality scores, the filtering could not match the filtering applied to full-length reads. Sequences were annotated with PyIR, a Python wrapper for IgBLAST v1.9, using IMGT germline references to assign V/J genes and CDR3. Reads with weak V/J assignments (E-value above 1e-6), missing CDR3, stop codons, out-of-frame junctions, or ambiguous translated residues were removed. V3J clonotypes were defined as sequences sharing an identical inferred V gene, J gene, and CDR3 amino acid sequence. To compute the percentage overlap between repertoires, the number of shared unique clonotypes was divided by the size of the smaller repertoire. Three approaches were used to assess repertoire richness: RTK rarefaction, the Chao1 estimator, and Recon v2.1 estimates of unobserved clonotypes. Generation probabilities for all TCRbeta clonotypes obtained by the gDNA method from several donors were computed using OLGA. TCRdb re-hosts the immuneACCESS table, in-frame sequences only. Its copies lack some clones; in the studies checked, an unresolved V gene accounts for under half of them, and the cause for the rest is not known. The V and J calls and clone size come from that table; D and trimming were worked out from the DNA. For this sample the table gives under 650,000 clones, of which about 96% were detected only once. Of the sample, approximately 0.062% is held by the ten largest clones.

This chain is built from TRBV28 and TRBJ2-5; the central 9 bases match TRBD1. Matching the DNA end better, TRBJ2-7 makes the J call doubtful. Sequenced sample: naive CD4+ T cells sorted from blood. What the cell subset or site label conveys for this sample: CD45RA+ positively selected. The TCR sequence derives from a woman aged 25 to 39 in good health. In nucleotides, the sequence is TGTGCCAGCAGTCCTTACCGGGACAGGGTCTACGAGCAGTACTTC. Its protein is CASSPYRDRVYEQYF.